These T cell receptor beta chains were read from a single sample in a study of OX40 agonist ivuxolimab in advanced cancers. The protocol was immunoSEQ multiplex PCR, while the TCRdb copy is restricted to in-frame clones and leaves out a portion. The sample has 76,000 or so clones, 65% to 90% seen once; the top ten hold about 0.57%. Sequencing was performed on CD4+ or CD8+ T cells sorted from blood, taken in a trial of the OX40 agonist ivuxolimab. The receptors come from an adult with an advanced solid tumor such as melanoma, head and neck, liver or kidney cancer. Each CDR3 is given with its conserved first and last residue. D genes are given only for firm matches. A clone size is listed for some rows: how often the clone was seen (once, few, many), or a class if it is expanded.

V: TRBV10-3
size: few
J: TRBJ1-5
D: .
CDR3: CAIREQGRGNQPQHF
DNA: TGTGCCATCAGAGAGCAGGGAAGGGGAAATCAGCCCCAGCATTTT

V: TRBV4-3
size: .
J: TRBJ1-2
D: .
CDR3: CASSQERVTGSGYTF
DNA: TGCGCCAGCAGCCAAGAGAGGGTAACAGGGTCTGGCTACACCTTC

V: TRBV6-5
size: few
J: TRBJ2-1
D: .
CDR3: CASRNAGGLRDEQFF
DNA: TGTGCCAGCAGGAACGCCGGGGGCCTACGGGATGAGCAGTTCTTC

V: TRBV6-5
size: .
J: TRBJ1-1
D: .
CDR3: CASTAGLMNTEAFF
DNA: TGTGCCAGCACTGCCGGGCTAATGAACACTGAAGCTTTCTTT

V: TRBV7-3
size: .
J: TRBJ1-6
D: .
CDR3: CASSLNGVWDSPLHF
DNA: TGTGCCAGCAGCTTAAACGGCGTCTGGGATTCACCCCTCCACTTT

V: TRBV7-6
size: .
J: TRBJ2-3
D: TRBD2
CDR3: CASSYRLAGEITDTQYF
DNA: TGTGCCAGCAGCTACCGACTAGCGGGGGAGATCACAGATACGCAGTATTTT

V: TRBV7-9
size: few
J: TRBJ2-7
D: .
CDR3: CASSLGGGKRYEQYF
DNA: TGTGCCAGCAGCTTAGGAGGCGGGAAGCGCTACGAGCAGTACTTC

V: TRBV30
size: .
J: TRBJ1-5
D: .
CDR3: CAWSVSGSQPQHF
DNA: TGTGCCTGGAGTGTGTCAGGAAGTCAGCCCCAGCATTTT

V: TRBV30
size: .
J: TRBJ2-7
D: .
CDR3: CAWSVEASYEQYF
DNA: TGTGCCTGGAGTGTGGAGGCCTCCTACGAGCAGTACTTC

V: TRBV5-1
size: .
J: TRBJ2-5
D: .
CDR3: CASSTGTRRETQYF
DNA: TGCGCCAGCAGCACAGGGACCCGACGAGAGACCCAGTACTTC

V: TRBV10-3
size: .
J: TRBJ1-1
D: .
CDR3: CAISEPYNTEAFF
DNA: TGTGCCATCAGTGAGCCGTATAACACTGAAGCTTTCTTT

V: TRBV4-3
size: .
J: TRBJ1-1
D: TRBD1
CDR3: CASSQAPTGDGTEAFF
DNA: TGCGCCAGCAGCCAAGCCCCGACAGGGGACGGCACTGAAGCTTTCTTT

V: TRBV30
size: .
J: TRBJ1-5
D: .
CDR3: CAWSLAPGQPQHF
DNA: TGTGCCTGGAGTCTCGCGCCAGGGCAGCCCCAGCATTTT

V: TRBV15
size: .
J: TRBJ1-2
D: TRBD1
CDR3: CATSRREGAGYGYTF
DNA: TGTGCCACCAGCAGGAGGGAGGGGGCAGGCTATGGCTACACCTTC

V: TRBV5-1
size: .
J: TRBJ2-1
D: .
CDR3: CASHGAGTLYNEQFF
DNA: TGCGCCAGCCACGGAGCGGGGACACTTTACAATGAGCAGTTCTTC

V: TRBV5-1
size: .
J: TRBJ2-7
D: .
CDR3: CASSKNQGPEQYF
DNA: TGCGCCAGCAGCAAAAACCAAGGCCCGGAGCAGTACTTC

V: TRBV25-1
size: .
J: TRBJ1-6
D: .
CDR3: CASSEGGGRGSPLHF
DNA: TGTGCCAGCAGTGAAGGAGGGGGTAGAGGTTCACCCCTCCACTTT

V: TRBV11-2
size: .
J: TRBJ1-2
D: .
CDR3: CASSHEGDGGYTF
DNA: TGTGCCAGCAGCCACGAGGGGGATGGTGGCTACACCTTC

V: TRBV4-2
size: .
J: TRBJ1-6
D: .
CDR3: CASSQESKDSPLHF
DNA: TGTGCCAGCAGCCAAGAAAGTAAGGATTCACCCCTCCACTTT

V: TRBV19
size: .
J: TRBJ1-3
D: .
CDR3: CASSKGVTGNTIYF
DNA: TGTGCCAGTAGTAAGGGGGTTACTGGAAACACCATATATTTT

V: TRBV29-1
size: .
J: TRBJ2-7
D: .
CDR3: CSVEDPDTYEQYF
DNA: TGCAGCGTTGAAGACCCGGACACCTACGAGCAGTACTTC

V: TRBV30
size: .
J: TRBJ2-7
D: TRBD1
CDR3: CAWSGGTGAPYYEQYF
DNA: TGTGCCTGGAGTGGGGGGACAGGGGCCCCATACTACGAGCAGTACTTC

V: TRBV7-8
size: .
J: TRBJ2-2
D: .
CDR3: CASSLAGAGELFF
DNA: TGTGCCAGCAGCTTAGCGGGGGCCGGGGAGCTGTTTTTT

V: TRBV6-1
size: few
J: TRBJ2-7
D: TRBD1
CDR3: CASSEDRGGYEQYF
DNA: TGTGCCAGCAGTGAGGACAGGGGGGGATACGAGCAGTACTTC

V: TRBV5-7
size: once
J: TRBJ1-3
D: .
CDR3: CASQIGNTIYF
DNA: TGTGCCAGCCAAATCGGAAACACCATATATTTT

V: TRBV5-1
size: .
J: TRBJ1-6
D: TRBD1
CDR3: CASSPRPSTGTGGVNSPLHF
DNA: TGCGCCAGCAGCCCGCGACCATCAACCGGGACAGGGGGCGTGAATTCACCCCTCCACTTT

V: TRBV18
size: once
J: TRBJ1-3
D: TRBD1
CDR3: CASSPTGTGGNTIYF
DNA: TGTGCCAGCTCACCGACAGGGACCGGTGGAAACACCATATATTTT

V: TRBV5-1
size: .
J: TRBJ2-3
D: .
CDR3: CASSLASSDTQYF
DNA: TGCGCCAGCAGCTTGGCCAGTTCAGATACGCAGTATTTT